This T cell receptor (beta chain) was identified in a study of T cell responses to AZD1222 COVID-19 vaccine. The study, taken as a whole, reports: Dominant at 160-218 and 743-854, vaccine-associated CD4 TCRs also spanned spike. Donors were largely white British and mainly female; clonal diversity was possibly underestimated. Close to half of all spike-specific TCRs reportedly target regions of the variants that are unmutated.

Concerning this clone itself: The antigen remains undetermined.

Germline V gene lookup returns CDR1 SGHNT and CDR2 YYREEE (reference sequence). This CDR3 is 14 amino acids long. V lost 0 bases to trimming and J lost 5 bases, with 11 bases between them. TCRdb keeps only in-frame clones here, not all; method: immunoSEQ multiplex PCR. The repertoire holds around 120,000 clones, with 80% to 90% as singletons. The sequence was obtained from an adult in good health. The V gene is TRBV5-4, the J gene TRBJ2-5; perhaps TRBD2 as D (6 bases). The input for sequencing was peripheral blood, taken on day 0 of AZD1222 vaccination. The CDR3, as DNA: TGTGCCAGCAGCTTGGTTGTTAGCGGCGAGACCCAGTACTTC. As protein: CASSLVVSGETQYF. Looking up the rest from reference TRBV5-4 and TRBJ2-5 gives the full variable domain: ETGVTQSPTHLIKTRGQQVTLRCSSQSGHNTVSWYQQALGQGPQFIFQYYREEENGRGNFPPRFSGLQFPNYSSELNVNALELDDSALYLCASSLVVSGETQYFGPGTRLLVL.